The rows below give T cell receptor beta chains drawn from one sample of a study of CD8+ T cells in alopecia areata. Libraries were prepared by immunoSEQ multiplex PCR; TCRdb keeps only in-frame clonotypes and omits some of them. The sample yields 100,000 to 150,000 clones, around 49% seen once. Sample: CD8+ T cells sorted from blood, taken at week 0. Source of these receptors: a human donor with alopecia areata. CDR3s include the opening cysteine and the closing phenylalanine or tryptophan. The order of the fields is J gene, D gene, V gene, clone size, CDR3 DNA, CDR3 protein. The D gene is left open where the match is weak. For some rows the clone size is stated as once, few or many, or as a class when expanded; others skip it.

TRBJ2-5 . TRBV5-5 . TGTGCCAGCAGCTTCGGGGACCGACAAGAGACCCAGTACTTC CASSFGDRQETQYF
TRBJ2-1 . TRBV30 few TGTGCCTGGAGTGTAGGGGGTCTCGGTGAGCAGTTCTTC CAWSVGGLGEQFF
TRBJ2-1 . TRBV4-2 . TGTGCCAGCAGCCAAGACTCAAATGAGCAGTTCTTC CASSQDSNEQFF
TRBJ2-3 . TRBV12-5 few TGTGCTAGTGGTTTATCCGCAGATACGCAGTATTTT CASGLSADTQYF
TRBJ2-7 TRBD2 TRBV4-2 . TGTGCCAGCAGCCCACTAGCGGGGGGGCCCGCCCACGAGCAGTACTTC CASSPLAGGPAHEQYF
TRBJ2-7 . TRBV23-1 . TGCGCCAGCAGTAAAGTGGGCGAGCAGTACTTC CASSKVGEQYF
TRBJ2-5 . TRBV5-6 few TGTGCCAGCAGCCCGGGACTGCAAGAGACCCAGTACTTC CASSPGLQETQYF
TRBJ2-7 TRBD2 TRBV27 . TGTGCCACCTCGTGGGGGGGATCCTACGAGCAGTACTTC CATSWGGSYEQYF
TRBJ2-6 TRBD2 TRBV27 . TGTGCCAGCAGTGAAACTAGCGCTGGGGCCAACGTCCTGACTTTC CASSETSAGANVLTF
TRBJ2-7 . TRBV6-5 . TGTGCCAGCAGCACCAGCGGGTCCTCCTACGAGCAGTACTTC CASSTSGSSYEQYF
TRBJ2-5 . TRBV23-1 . TGCGCCAGCATGCGACGGGGGAAGTTGAAGACCCAGTACTTC CASMRRGKLKTQYF
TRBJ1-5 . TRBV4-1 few TGCGCCAGCAGCCTCGGGACACTAGGGAATCAGCCCCAGCATTTT CASSLGTLGNQPQHF
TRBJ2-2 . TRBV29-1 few TGCAGCGTTGGTGGCTCAGGTACCGGGGAGCTGTTTTTT CSVGGSGTGELFF
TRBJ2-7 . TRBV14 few TGTGCCAGCAGCCAAGATCTAGGATCGGACGAGCAGTACTTC CASSQDLGSDEQYF
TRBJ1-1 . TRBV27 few TGTGCCAGCAGGGGAGGATCTGAAGCTTTCTTT CASRGGSEAFF
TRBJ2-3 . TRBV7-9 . TGTGCCAGCAGCGACCAAATAACCGGCGGACACATCGGCACAGATACGCAGTATTTT CASSDQITGGHIGTDTQYF
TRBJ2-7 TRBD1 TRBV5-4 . TGTGCCAGCAGAGAAACCGGGACAGGGGAATCCGAGCAGTACTTC CASRETGTGESEQYF
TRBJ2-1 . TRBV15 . TGTGCCACCAGACGCGATCCCTACAATGAGCAGTTCTTC CATRRDPYNEQFF
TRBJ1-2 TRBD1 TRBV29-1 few TGCAGCGTTGAGGGACAGGGAACGCTTGGCTACACCTTC CSVEGQGTLGYTF
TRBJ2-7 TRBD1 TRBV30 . TGTGCCTGGAGCTTCCGGGACAGGGGTCCCCCCAGCTCCTACGAGCAGTACTTC CAWSFRDRGPPSSYEQYF
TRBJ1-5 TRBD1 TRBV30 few TGTGCCTGGAACCAGGGACAGTGGGATCAGCCCCAGCATTTT CAWNQGQWDQPQHF
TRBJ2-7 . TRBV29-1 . TGCAGCGTTGAAGCTGTGGGACGGAGCTCCTACGAGCAGTACTTC CSVEAVGRSSYEQYF
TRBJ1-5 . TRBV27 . TGTGCCAGCAGTTTATTAGGGGGGGGGCAGCCCCAGCATTTT CASSLLGGGQPQHF
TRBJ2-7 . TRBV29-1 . TGCAGCGTTGCGGGACATATAAGCTCCTACGAGCAGTACTTC CSVAGHISSYEQYF
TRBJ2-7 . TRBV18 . TGTGCCAGCTCACCAGAGGGCAGGGGCTACGAGCAGTACTTC CASSPEGRGYEQYF
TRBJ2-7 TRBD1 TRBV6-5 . TGTCTCACAGGGGGACCCTACGAGCAGTACTTC CLTGGPYEQYF
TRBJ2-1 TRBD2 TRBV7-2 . TGTGCCAGCAGCTTAGGAGCGGGGGGATATGAGCAGTTCTTC CASSLGAGGYEQFF
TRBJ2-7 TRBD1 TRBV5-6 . TGTGCCAGCACCACACCAGGGGGCGCGTACGAGCAGTACTTC CASTTPGGAYEQYF
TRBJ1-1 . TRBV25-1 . TGTGCCAGCAGTGAATTGGGAGACAGGGAAGCTTTCTTT CASSELGDREAFF
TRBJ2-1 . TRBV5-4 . TGTGCCAGCAGCTCGGACATCGAGAATGAGCAGTTCTTC CASSSDIENEQFF
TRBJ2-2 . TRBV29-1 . TGCAGCGTTGTGAGGGAGAACACCGGGGAGCTGTTTTTT CSVVRENTGELFF
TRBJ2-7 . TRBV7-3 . TGTGCCAGCAGCTTAGGCCTGGGCTACGAGCAGTACTTC CASSLGLGYEQYF
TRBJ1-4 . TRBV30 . TGTGCCTGGAGTGTATCTAATGAGAAACTGTTTTTT CAWSVSNEKLFF
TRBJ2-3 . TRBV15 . TGTGCCACCAGCAGATTGGATAGGGAAGGCACAGATACGCAGTATTTT CATSRLDREGTDTQYF
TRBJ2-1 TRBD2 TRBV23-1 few TGCGCCAGCAGTGGTAGCGGGGGCCGCTACAATGAGCAGTTCTTC CASSGSGGRYNEQFF
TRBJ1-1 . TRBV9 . TGTGCCAGCAATGAGAGCCCTATGAACACTGAAGCTTTCTTT CASNESPMNTEAFF
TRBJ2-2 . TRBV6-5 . TGTGCCAGCAGGCCAGACCCAGGGAACACCGGGGAGCTGTTTTTT CASRPDPGNTGELFF
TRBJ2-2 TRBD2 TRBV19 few TGTGCCAGTAGTACCCTAGGACTAGCGGGGGCCTCGAACACCGGGGAGCTGTTTTTT CASSTLGLAGASNTGELFF
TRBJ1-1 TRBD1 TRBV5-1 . TGCGCCAGCAGCCCCCGGACAGGGGGTCTGAACACTGAAGCTTTCTTT CASSPRTGGLNTEAFF
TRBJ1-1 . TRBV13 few TGTGCCAGCAGCATTCAGGGTCTTGACACTGAAGCTTTCTTT CASSIQGLDTEAFF
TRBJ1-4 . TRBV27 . TGTGCCAGCAGTTTTAGGGGGGGAAAACTGTTTTTT CASSFRGGKLFF
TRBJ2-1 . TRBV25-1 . TGTGCCAGCACCCGAGGGGATGAGCAGTTCTTC CASTRGDEQFF
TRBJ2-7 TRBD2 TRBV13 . TGTGCCAGCAGCTTCCTCGGGGGGGCTGGCTACGAGCAGTACTTC CASSFLGGAGYEQYF
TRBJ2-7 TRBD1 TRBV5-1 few TGCGCCAGCAGAGACCGGGACAGGGCGTCCTACGAGCAGTACTTC CASRDRDRASYEQYF
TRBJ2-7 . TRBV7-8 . TGTGCCAGCAGCTTATCCCGGGGCGAGCAGTACTTC CASSLSRGEQYF